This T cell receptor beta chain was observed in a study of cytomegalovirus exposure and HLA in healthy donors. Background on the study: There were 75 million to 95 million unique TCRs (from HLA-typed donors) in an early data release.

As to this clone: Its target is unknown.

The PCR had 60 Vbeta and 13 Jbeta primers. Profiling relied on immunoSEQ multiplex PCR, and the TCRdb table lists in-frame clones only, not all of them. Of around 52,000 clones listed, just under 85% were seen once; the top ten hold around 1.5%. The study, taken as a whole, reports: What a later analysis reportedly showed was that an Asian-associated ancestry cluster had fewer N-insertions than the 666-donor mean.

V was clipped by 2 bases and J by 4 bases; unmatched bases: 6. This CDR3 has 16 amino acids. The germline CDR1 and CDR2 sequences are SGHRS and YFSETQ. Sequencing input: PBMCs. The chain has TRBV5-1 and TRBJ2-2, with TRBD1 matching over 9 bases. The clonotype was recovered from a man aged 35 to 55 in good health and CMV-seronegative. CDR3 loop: CASSLRQGVSTGELFF. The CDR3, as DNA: TGCGCCAGCAGCTTAAGACAGGGGGTTAGCACCGGGGAGCTGTTTTTT.